These 19 T cell receptor beta chains originate from one sample sequenced in a study of blood T cell repertoires in COVID-19. This table comes from immunoSEQ multiplex PCR, and its TCRdb copy is limited to in-frame clones, with some not included. The repertoire holds roughly 53,000 clones, about 88% seen once, with 5% in the top ten. The sample was peripheral blood. The receptors here all came from a man in his forties or fifties with active COVID-19.

A single count supports this clone. The CDR3 region has the DNA TGCGCCAGCAGTGAGTCTACACGAGGTGAGCAGTTCTTC. Translation: CASSESTRGEQFF. This sequence joins TRBV10-2 and TRBJ2-1; D not resolved. V was shortened by 0 bases and J by 9 bases, with 9 bases between the two germline ends. Germline CDR1 WSHSY, CDR2 SAAADI. This CDR3 has 13 residues.

The J gene is TRBJ2-3, the V gene TRBV3-1 (or the pseudogene TRBV3-2), with TRBD2 as a possible D gene (5 bases). Looked up from germline, CDR1 is LGHDT and CDR2 is YNNKEL (reference sequence). V lost 0 bases, J lost 0 bases, and 10 bases lay in between. This CDR3 contains 16 residues. CDR3 in DNA: TGTGCCAGCAGCCAAGAAATCGGAGGAAGCACAGATACGCAGTATTTT. Translating it yields CASSQEIGGSTDTQYF.

The chain is built from TRBV27 and TRBJ2-7, with a possible D match to TRBD1 (6 bases). The CDR3 is made up of 15 amino acids. V was cut by 4 bases and J by 3 bases, with 16 bases left in between. Germline CDR1 MNHEY, CDR2 SMNVEV (reference sequence). The CDR3 nucleotides read TGTGCCAGCAGTTCCGAACAGGGAGCTCTCTACGAGCAGTACTTC. Translating it yields CASSSEQGALYEQYF.

This clone has a handful of counts. The J gene is TRBJ1-2, the V gene TRBV19; 7 nucleotides align to TRBD1. The CDR3 has 13 amino acids. Trimming at V came to 3 bases and at J to 6 bases, leaving 4 bases not matched to a gene. From germline, CDR1 is LNHDA and CDR2 SQIVND (reference sequence). CDR3 amino acids: CASSITTGDGYTF. DNA of the CDR3: TGTGCCAGTAGTATTACCACAGGGGATGGCTACACCTTC.

In DNA form, the CDR3 reads TGTGCCAGCAAAAGCGGGAGTGTCAACGAGCAGTACTTC. Amino acid sequence: CASKSGSVNEQYF. The chain uses TRBV5-4 and TRBJ2-7, with TRBD2 identical over 8 bases. The trim removed 6 bases at V and 5 bases at J, leaving 7 bases unmatched. The CDR3 is 13 amino acids. The germline V gene encodes CDR1 SGHNT and CDR2 YYREEE (reference sequence). Looking up the rest from reference TRBV5-4 and TRBJ2-7 gives the full variable domain: ETGVTQSPTHLIKTRGQQVTLRCSSQSGHNTVSWYQQALGQGPQFIFQYYREEENGRGNFPPRFSGLQFPNYSSELNVNALELDDSALYLCASKSGSVNEQYFGPGTRLTVT.

This clone has just one count. The CDR3 is CASSVGPAGDFSSYEQYF. In DNA, the CDR3 is TGTGCCAGCAGCGTAGGGCCAGCGGGAGACTTCAGTTCCTACGAGCAGTACTTC. V and J are TRBV9 and TRBJ2-7; 8 bases agree with TRBD2. J lost 1 base, V lost 0 bases, and 12 bases had no gene match. The CDR3 extends over 18 amino acids. In germline, CDR1 is SGDLS, CDR2 YYNGEE.

The chain carries TRBV18 and TRBJ2-7; 9 nucleotides match TRBD1. From germline, CDR1 is KGHSH and CDR2 LQKENI. This CDR3 spans 14 amino acids. The ends lost 3 bases at V and 3 bases at J; junction bases unmatched: 3. The CDR3 DNA reads as TGTGCCAGCTCACCCCGACAGGGGGGCTACGAGCAGTACTTC. It codes for CASSPRQGGYEQYF.

This clone appeared a few times. This chain connects TRBV3-1 (or the pseudogene TRBV3-2) to TRBJ2-7; D is possibly TRBD2 (5 bases). V gave up 1 base and J gave up 7 bases, with 5 bases separating them. Germline V gene data show CDR1 as LGHDT and CDR2 as YNNKEL (reference sequence). The CDR3 loop spans 11 amino acids. The CDR3 sequence: CASSQGGEQYF. The CDR3 nucleotides read TGTGCCAGCAGCCAAGGAGGGGAGCAGTACTTC.

The gene calls are TRBV3-1 (or the pseudogene TRBV3-2) and TRBJ2-7; 9 nucleotides align to TRBD2. CDR3 size: 14 residues. J gave up 7 bases and V 7 bases, and 11 bases lay outside the gene matches. Germline-derived CDR1 and CDR2 are LGHDT and YNNKEL (reference sequence). CDR3 amino acids: CASTMLASGTEQYF. CDR3 DNA: TGTGCCAGCACCATGTTGGCTAGCGGGACTGAGCAGTACTTC.

The chain combines TRBV27 with TRBJ2-7; 11 bases match TRBD2. With 5 bases clipped from V and 3 bases from J, the junction kept 3 bases outside the gene matches. From germline, CDR1 is MNHEY and CDR2 SMNVEV (reference sequence). CDR3 size: 14 residues. CDR3 region: CASSGGTSGYEQYF. CDR3 nucleotides: TGTGCCAGCAGTGGCGGGACTAGCGGCTACGAGCAGTACTTC.

About this clone itself: A much larger clone differs from this one at a single base, so this may be a read error. The same CDR3 can be traced to other DNA sequences in this sample. The J gene is TRBJ2-7, the V gene TRBV3-1 (or the pseudogene TRBV3-2); the match to TRBD1 covers 8 bases. The CDR3 runs to 14 residues. Germline trimming cut 5 bases from V and 2 bases from J; bases unmatched to any gene: 5. Germline values: CDR1 LGHDT, CDR2 YNNKEL (reference sequence). The CDR3 sequence is CASSTRQGTYEQYF. The CDR3 DNA sequence: TGTGCCAGCAGCACTCGACAGGGGACCTACGAGCAGTACTTC.

The chain couples TRBV4-1 to TRBJ2-1; D is uncertain. The ends were cut back, 3 bases at V and 0 bases at J, with 12 bases in the middle. The CDR3 runs 16 residues. The germline gives CDR1 MGHRA, CDR2 YSYEKL. CDR3 in amino acids: CASSQPTSSSYNEQFF. CDR3 nucleotide sequence: TGCGCCAGCAGCCAGCCAACTTCAAGCTCCTACAATGAGCAGTTCTTC.

This chain uses TRBV27 with TRBJ2-1; TRBD2 is a possible D gene (5 bases). The germline V gene encodes CDR1 MNHEY and CDR2 SMNVEV (reference sequence). The CDR3 is 16 residues long. Trimming removed 3 bases at V and 8 bases at J, with 20 bases between. This CDR3 is CASSFQGPRGGHEQFF. The DNA of the CDR3 is TGTGCCAGCAGTTTTCAAGGGCCTCGAGGAGGCCATGAGCAGTTCTTC.

V is TRBV28 and J is TRBJ2-7; 9 nucleotides match TRBD2. The CDR3 covers 15 residues. J lost 4 bases, V lost 4 bases, and 8 bases had no gene match. Germline CDR1 is MDHEN and CDR2 is SYDVKM. Here the CDR3 reads CASSSAGLAGYEQYF. The DNA of the CDR3 is TGTGCCAGCAGTTCCGCGGGACTAGCCGGTTACGAGCAGTACTTC. The variable domain in full, completed from reference TRBV28 and TRBJ2-7, reads DVKVTQSSRYLVKRTGEKVFLECVQDMDHENMFWYRQDPGLGLRLIYFSYDVKMKEKGDIPEGYSVSREKKERFSLILESASTNQTSMYLCASSSAGLAGYEQYFGPGTRLTVT.

This clone has just a few counts. The chain carries TRBV2 and TRBJ2-7; tentatively, D is TRBD2 (5 bases). The CDR3 has 15 amino acids. Germline CDR1 and CDR2: SNHLY and FYNNEI. Trimming stripped 3 bases from V and 1 base from J, with 13 bases between. CDR3 nucleotide sequence: TGTGCCAGCAGTGACGTTTCTAGCAATTCCTACGAGCAGTACTTC. This gives the protein CASSDVSSNSYEQYF. The entire variable domain, with the rest obtained from reference TRBV2 and TRBJ2-7, is as follows: EPEVTQTPSHQVTQMGQEVILRCVPISNHLYFYWYRQILGQKVEFLVSFYNNEISEKSEIFDDQFSVERPDGSNFTLKIRSTKLEDSAMYFCASSDVSSNSYEQYFGPGTRLTVT.

In this sample, this clone turned up once. For the CDR3, the DNA is TGTGCCAGCAGACCACAGGGGGCGGGGTGGGGTGAGCAGTTCTTC. It specifies CASRPQGAGWGEQFF. The rearrangement joins TRBV28 to TRBJ2-1, with 9 bases lining up with TRBD1. The CDR3 contains 15 residues. The V gene's germline CDR1 is MDHEN and CDR2 SYDVKM. V was pared by 6 bases and J by 9 bases, with 12 bases of the junction left unmatched.

The V and J genes are TRBV19 and TRBJ1-1, with 9 bases lining up with TRBD1. With 11 bases clipped from V and 5 bases from J, the junction kept 18 bases outside the gene matches. The CDR3 runs to 16 residues. Germline-derived CDR1 and CDR2 are LNHDA and SQIVND (reference sequence). The DNA of the CDR3 is TGTGCCGTGGGGGGAGGGACAGGGAGGGATTGGACTGAAGCTTTCTTT. Translating it yields CAVGGGTGRDWTEAFF. The complete variable domain, with remaining parts taken from reference TRBV19 and TRBJ1-1, reads DGGITQSPKYLFRKEGQNVTLSCEQNLNHDAMYWYRQDPGQGLRLIYYSQIVNDFQKGDIAEGYSVSREKKESFPLTVTSAQKNPTAFYLCAVGGGTGRDWTEAFFGQGTRLTVV.

The rearrangement joins TRBV3-1 (or the pseudogene TRBV3-2) to TRBJ2-1, with a possible D match to TRBD2 (6 bases). Trimming cost V 1 base and J 0 bases, with 7 bases left between them. CDR3 size: 15 residues. Germline V gene sequence: CDR1 LGHDT, CDR2 YNNKEL (reference sequence). This CDR3 reads CASSQGRASYNEQFF. CDR3 bases: TGTGCCAGCAGCCAAGGGAGGGCCTCCTACAATGAGCAGTTCTTC.

This clone was observed a handful of times. The chain recombines TRBV7-9 with TRBJ2-3; possible D gene TRBD1, 5 bases. V was trimmed by 4 bases and J by 2 bases, leaving 13 bases between them. This CDR3 has 15 amino acids. The V gene's germline CDR1 is SEHNR and CDR2 FQNEAQ (reference sequence). CDR3 region: CASSWIGHDTDTQYF. CDR3 bases: TGTGCCAGCAGCTGGATCGGACACGACACAGATACGCAGTATTTT.